Sequencing of this TCR beta chain was carried out in a study of PD-1 blockade in mismatch repair-deficient tumors. Study context: Enrolled about 2012-2016, patients had progressing, pretreated mismatch repair-deficient cancers of about a dozen types.

For this clone: The antigen is undetermined.

Study outcomes and limitations: Tumor-resident clones, often undetectable pretreatment in blood, expanded then contracted after pembrolizumab.

Profiled with immunoSEQ multiplex PCR; TCRdb holds only in-frame clones, not every one. The sample has about 79,000 clones, roughly 80% seen once. Every patient had mismatch repair deficiency by PCR or immunohistochemistry. The TCR-sequenced patients were a few responders to pembrolizumab. The source is an adult with mismatch repair-deficient cancer. The material was peripheral blood, obtained 44 weeks after starting pembrolizumab.

The DNA for the CDR3 is TGTGCCACCGCCTACCCATCCGGGACAGGCTATGGCTACACCTTC. Translated, it gives CATAYPSGTGYGYTF. The genes are TRBV19 and TRBJ1-2, with 8 bases matching TRBD1. Germline values: CDR1 LNHDA, CDR2 SQIVND (reference sequence). The CDR3 has 15 residues. With 10 bases clipped from V and 4 bases from J, the junction kept 14 bases outside the gene matches.